Below are 9 T cell receptor beta chains sequenced from a single sample in a study of vaccination and CD4 T cells after COVID-19. Sequencing of cultured CD4+ T cell DNA used the Oncomine TCR Beta short-read assay. A single record per CDR3 protein comes from TCRdb applying MiXCR to the PCR reads. The table lists under 15,000 distinct CDR3 sequences, roughly 58% of them singletons. The treatment: approximately 9-day PBMC culture with coronavirus spike peptide pools or control peptides (ViraFEST assay). The antigens for these receptors are not known. Sample: CD4+ T cells from blood, cultured in vitro. The receptors derive from a human donor who had recovered from COVID-19.

This clonotype was seen a few times. This chain joins TRBV5-5 and TRBJ2-7, with 7 bases that match TRBD1. V dropped 4 bases and J dropped 2; count of bases not matched to a gene: 12. The CDR3 spans 16 residues. CDR1 and CDR2 (germline): SGHKS, YYEKEE (reference sequence). CDR3 in DNA: TGTGCCAGCAGCCCGTCCGGGACAGCGAACCCCTACGAGCAGTACTTC. Amino acids: CASSPSGTANPYEQYF.

The chain recombines TRBV6-4 with TRBJ2-2; 11 bases are shared with TRBD1. Germline CDR1 MRHNA, CDR2 SNTAGT. V shed 0 bases, J shed 6 bases, and the junction held 3 bases outside the gene matches. The CDR3 has 16 amino acids. CDR3 bases: TGTGCCAGCAGTGACTCGGTGGGACAGGGGGCCGGGGAGCTGTTTTTT. Amino acid sequence: CASSDSVGQGAGELFF.

CDR3 sequence reads: CASSYFGTGNQETQYF. The CDR3 coding sequence is TGTGCCAGCAGTTACTTCGGGACAGGGAACCAAGAGACCCAGTACTTC. The chain links TRBV6-5 to TRBJ2-5; 9 bases agree with TRBD1. Germline CDR1 MNHEY, CDR2 SVGAGI. The CDR3 loop spans 16 amino acids. Germline trimming cut 1 base from V and 0 bases from J; bases unmatched to any gene: 3.

The table lists this clonotype with a few counts. The chain uses TRBV6-1 and TRBJ2-1, with 9 bases that match TRBD1. Germline lookup yields CDR1 MNHNS and CDR2 SASEGT. V shed 6 bases, J shed 7 bases, and the junction held 4 bases outside the gene matches. The CDR3 sequence is 13 residues long. CDR3 coding DNA: TGTGCCAGCAGCCCCGACAGGGGGAATGAGCAGTTCTTC. It codes for CASSPDRGNEQFF.

This clonotype has a handful of counts. This chain joins TRBV7-9 and TRBJ1-1; perhaps TRBD1 as D (5 bases). Germline V gene sequence: CDR1 SEHNR, CDR2 FQNEAQ (reference sequence). Trimming shortened V by 5 bases and J by 7 bases, and 14 bases separated the two germline ends. The CDR3 runs 13 residues. The CDR3 DNA follows: TGTGCCAGCAGCCCAGACAGCTTAATTGAAGCTTTCTTT. Translated, it gives CASSPDSLIEAFF.

The rearrangement joins TRBV2 to TRBJ1-1; tentative D call: TRBD1 (6 bases). The germline gives CDR1 SNHLY, CDR2 FYNNEI. The CDR3 is made up of 13 amino acids. V lost 5 bases and J 5 bases, leaving 12 bases between the germline ends. The CDR3 loop is CASSRTQGTEAFF. The CDR3 bases are TGTGCCAGCAGTAGGACGCAGGGGACTGAAGCTTTCTTT.

The gene calls are TRBV27 and TRBJ2-2; the D is unclear. Trimming cost V 8 bases and J 4 bases, with 14 bases left between them. CDR1 and CDR2 (germline): MNHEY, SMNVEV (reference sequence). CDR3 length equals 14 residues. Here the CDR3 reads CASASGSGTGELFF. In DNA form, the CDR3 reads TGTGCCAGCGCGAGTGGGTCGGGCACCGGGGAGCTGTTTTTT.

This clonotype was counted a few times. This rearrangement joins TRBV2 to TRBJ1-1; tentative D call: TRBD1 (5 bases). Trimming removed 7 bases from V and 5 bases from J, with 17 bases in between. The CDR3 extends over 14 amino acids. The germline gives CDR1 SNHLY, CDR2 FYNNEI. CDR3 DNA: TGTGCCAGCATACCCGCAGGGCTTCGGACTGAAGCTTTCTTT. Translated: CASIPAGLRTEAFF.

Here the CDR3 DNA reads TGTGCCAGCAGCAAAAGACGGCCAAGGTACCGTGGCTACACCTTC. This sequence encodes CASSKRRPRYRGYTF. V is TRBV21-1 and J is TRBJ1-2. TRBV21-1 is termed a pseudogene. This CDR3 is 15 amino acids long.